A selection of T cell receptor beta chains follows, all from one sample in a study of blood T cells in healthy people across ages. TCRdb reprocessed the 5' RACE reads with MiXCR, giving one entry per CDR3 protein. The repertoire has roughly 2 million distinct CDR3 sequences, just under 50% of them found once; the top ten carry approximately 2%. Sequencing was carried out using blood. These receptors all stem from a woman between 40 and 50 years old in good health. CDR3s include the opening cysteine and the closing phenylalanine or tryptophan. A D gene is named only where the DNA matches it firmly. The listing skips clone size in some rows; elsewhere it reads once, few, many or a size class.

cdr3_aa: CASSFSGLLASSYNEQFF
cdr3_nt: TGTGCCAGCAGTTTCTCAGGACTCCTAGCGAGCTCCTACAATGAGCAGTTCTTC
d_call: NA
clone_size: NA
j_call: TRBJ2-1
v_call: TRBV12-3/TRBV12-4

cdr3_aa: CASEEDRGGTDTQYF
cdr3_nt: TGTGCCAGCGAGGAGGACAGGGGTGGCACAGATACGCAGTATTTT
d_call: TRBD1
clone_size: once
j_call: TRBJ2-3
v_call: TRBV25-1

cdr3_aa: CASSPTQGIPQAKNIQYF
cdr3_nt: TGTGCCAGCAGTCCAACGCAGGGTATTCCCCAGGCCAAAAACATTCAGTACTTC
d_call: NA
clone_size: few
j_call: TRBJ2-4
v_call: TRBV12-3/TRBV12-4

cdr3_aa: CASSPRTGENTKNIRYF
cdr3_nt: TGTGCCAGCTCACCGAGGACAGGGGAAAATACCAAAAACATTCGGTACTTC
d_call: TRBD1
clone_size: NA
j_call: TRBJ2-4
v_call: TRBV18

cdr3_aa: CASSERGDRVAYEQYF
cdr3_nt: TGTGCCAGCAGTGAACGAGGGGACAGGGTGGCCTACGAGCAGTACTTC
d_call: TRBD1
clone_size: few
j_call: TRBJ2-7
v_call: TRBV6-1

cdr3_aa: CASSESAGRTDTQYF
cdr3_nt: TGCGCCAGCAGTGAGTCGGCAGGACGAACTGATACGCAGTATTTT
d_call: NA
clone_size: NA
j_call: TRBJ2-3
v_call: TRBV10-2

cdr3_aa: CASSVTSSHEQYF
cdr3_nt: TGTGCCAGCAGCGTCACTTCTTCTCACGAGCAGTACTTC
d_call: NA
clone_size: NA
j_call: TRBJ2-7
v_call: TRBV9

cdr3_aa: CSARDLRTEGPPDTQYF
cdr3_nt: TGCAGTGCTAGAGATCTGAGGACGGAGGGTCCCCCAGATACGCAGTATTTT
d_call: NA
clone_size: NA
j_call: TRBJ2-3
v_call: TRBV20-1

cdr3_aa: CASSYRGSGGAVADTQYF
cdr3_nt: TGTGCCAGCAGTTATCGTGGTAGCGGGGGGGCGGTCGCAGATACGCAGTATTTT
d_call: TRBD2
clone_size: NA
j_call: TRBJ2-3
v_call: TRBV6-5

cdr3_aa: CASYDLTGGYTF
cdr3_nt: TGTGCCAGCTACGACCTAACCGGCGGCTACACCTTC
d_call: NA
clone_size: NA
j_call: TRBJ1-2
v_call: TRBV7-2

cdr3_aa: CASSHRRTEPYEQYF
cdr3_nt: TGTGCCAGCAGCCACAGGCGGACAGAGCCCTACGAGCAGTACTTC
d_call: NA
clone_size: NA
j_call: TRBJ2-7
v_call: TRBV7-8

cdr3_aa: CASSFGGAGYEQYF
cdr3_nt: TGTGCCAGCAGTTTTGGGGGGGCTGGCTACGAGCAGTACTTC
d_call: NA
clone_size: many
j_call: TRBJ2-7
v_call: TRBV6-2/TRBV6-3

cdr3_aa: CSVVSRARTADTQYF
cdr3_nt: TGCAGCGTTGTGTCCCGCGCTAGGACAGCAGATACGCAGTATTTT
d_call: NA
clone_size: few
j_call: TRBJ2-3
v_call: TRBV29-1

cdr3_aa: CSVGGGIYNEQFF
cdr3_nt: TGCAGCGTTGGAGGGGGCATATACAATGAGCAGTTCTTC
d_call: TRBD1
clone_size: few
j_call: TRBJ2-1
v_call: TRBV29-1

cdr3_aa: CASRTEGWQPQHF
cdr3_nt: TGTGCCAGCAGAACGGAGGGTTGGCAGCCCCAGCATTTT
d_call: NA
clone_size: NA
j_call: TRBJ1-5
v_call: TRBV6-2/TRBV6-3

cdr3_aa: CASSAGGRGEQYF
cdr3_nt: TGTGCCAGCAGTGCCGGGGGGCGGGGTGAGCAGTACTTC
d_call: NA
clone_size: NA
j_call: TRBJ2-7
v_call: TRBV2

cdr3_aa: CASGARFPALHHGYTF
cdr3_nt: TGTGCCAGCGGGGCACGGTTCCCGGCCCTACATCATGGCTACACCTTC
d_call: NA
clone_size: NA
j_call: TRBJ1-2
v_call: TRBV6-2/TRBV6-3

cdr3_aa: CASSEAGGIRDEQYF
cdr3_nt: TGTGCCAGCAGTGAAGCTGGGGGGATCCGGGACGAGCAGTACTTC
d_call: NA
clone_size: NA
j_call: TRBJ2-7
v_call: TRBV6-1

cdr3_aa: CASSLGTGIQTTQYF
cdr3_nt: TGTGCCAGCAGCTTAGGGACAGGTATCCAGACGACCCAGTACTTC
d_call: TRBD1
clone_size: NA
j_call: TRBJ2-5
v_call: TRBV7-2

cdr3_aa: CASSESPGHRRETQYF
cdr3_nt: TGCGCCAGCAGTGAGTCCCCGGGACACAGGAGAGAGACCCAGTACTTC
d_call: NA
clone_size: few
j_call: TRBJ2-5
v_call: TRBV10-1

cdr3_aa: CASSRADSNQPQHF
cdr3_nt: TGTGCCAGCAGCCGAGCGGATAGCAATCAGCCCCAGCATTTT
d_call: NA
clone_size: NA
j_call: TRBJ1-5
v_call: TRBV7-9

cdr3_aa: CASSVAMWDDNEQFF
cdr3_nt: TGTGCCAGCAGCGTAGCGATGTGGGACGACAATGAGCAGTTCTTC
d_call: NA
clone_size: NA
j_call: TRBJ2-1
v_call: TRBV9

cdr3_aa: CSAREGSTWADTQYF
cdr3_nt: TGCAGTGCCCGCGAAGGGAGTACCTGGGCAGATACGCAGTATTTT
d_call: NA
clone_size: NA
j_call: TRBJ2-3
v_call: TRBV20-1

cdr3_aa: CASSVGRNHYGYTF
cdr3_nt: TGTGCCAGCAGCGTGGGACGGAACCACTATGGCTACACCTTC
d_call: NA
clone_size: NA
j_call: TRBJ1-2
v_call: TRBV9